The rows below give T cell receptor beta chains drawn from one sample of a study of blood T cell repertoires in COVID-19. Produced via immunoSEQ multiplex PCR; TCRdb's table is partial and in-frame only. The table has hundreds of thousands of clones, 85% to 90% seen once. Sequencing was performed on PBMCs or T cells enriched from blood (not recorded which). The receptors stem from a woman in her thirties who had recovered from COVID-19. The CDR3 runs from the conserved cysteine through the conserved F or W. The D gene is left open where the match is weak. The listing skips clone size in some rows; elsewhere it reads once, few, many or a size class.

d_call: .
v_call: TRBV7-9
clone_size: .
j_call: TRBJ2-2
cdr3_aa: CASSFWRSSNTGELFF
cdr3_nt: TGTGCCAGCAGCTTTTGGCGTAGCAGTAACACCGGGGAGCTGTTTTTT

d_call: .
v_call: TRBV11-2
clone_size: .
j_call: TRBJ2-7
cdr3_aa: CASSFAGSYEQYF
cdr3_nt: TGTGCCAGCAGCTTTGCAGGCTCCTACGAGCAGTACTTC

d_call: .
v_call: TRBV6-5
clone_size: .
j_call: TRBJ2-4
cdr3_aa: CASNYGGSYMVGYF
cdr3_nt: TGTGCCAGCAATTATGGAGGTTCATATATGGTGGGGTACTTC

d_call: TRBD2
v_call: TRBV28
clone_size: .
j_call: TRBJ2-5
cdr3_aa: CASSFVLAGVETQYF
cdr3_nt: TGTGCCAGCAGTTTTGTACTAGCGGGAGTGGAGACCCAGTACTTC

d_call: TRBD1
v_call: TRBV29-1
clone_size: .
j_call: TRBJ1-2
cdr3_aa: CSVLPGQNYGYTF
cdr3_nt: TGCAGCGTCCTTCCGGGACAGAACTATGGCTACACCTTC

d_call: .
v_call: TRBV29-1
clone_size: .
j_call: TRBJ1-1
cdr3_aa: CSSSQGLMNTEAFF
cdr3_nt: TGCAGCTCCTCCCAGGGTTTGATGAACACTGAAGCTTTCTTT

d_call: TRBD1
v_call: TRBV3-1/TRBV3-2
clone_size: .
j_call: TRBJ1-6
cdr3_aa: CASSQRTGGLYNSPLHF
cdr3_nt: TGTGCCAGCAGCCAACGGACAGGTGGGCTCTATAATTCACCCCTCCACTTT

d_call: .
v_call: TRBV12-3/TRBV12-4
clone_size: .
j_call: TRBJ1-2
cdr3_aa: CASSFRQTGGYTF
cdr3_nt: TGTGCCAGCAGTTTCCGCCAGACGGGGGGCTACACCTTC

d_call: .
v_call: TRBV7-9
clone_size: .
j_call: TRBJ1-4
cdr3_aa: CASSRTAGGRNEKLFF
cdr3_nt: TGTGCCAGCAGCCGAACGGCGGGGGGCAGAAATGAAAAACTGTTTTTT

d_call: .
v_call: TRBV5-1
clone_size: once
j_call: TRBJ1-2
cdr3_aa: CASGDSQGGVYGYTF
cdr3_nt: TGCGCCAGCGGGGACTCTCAGGGTGGGGTCTATGGCTACACCTTC

d_call: .
v_call: TRBV29-1
clone_size: .
j_call: TRBJ1-1
cdr3_aa: CSVTGLNTEAFF
cdr3_nt: TGCAGCGTGACAGGACTGAACACTGAAGCTTTCTTT

d_call: .
v_call: TRBV7-3
clone_size: .
j_call: TRBJ2-3
cdr3_aa: CASSPGQSTDTQYF
cdr3_nt: TGTGCCAGCAGCCCCGGACAGAGCACAGATACGCAGTATTTT

d_call: TRBD1
v_call: TRBV6-5
clone_size: .
j_call: TRBJ1-1
cdr3_aa: CASSFWDRLFF
cdr3_nt: TGTGCCAGCAGTTTCTGGGACAGGTTATTCTTT

d_call: TRBD1
v_call: TRBV2
clone_size: .
j_call: TRBJ1-2
cdr3_aa: CASRATGGLMGYTF
cdr3_nt: TGTGCCAGCAGGGCGACAGGGGGTTTAATGGGCTACACCTTC

d_call: TRBD1
v_call: TRBV11-2
clone_size: once
j_call: TRBJ1-2
cdr3_aa: CASSFGTDLYGYTF
cdr3_nt: TGTGCCAGCAGCTTTGGGACAGACCTCTATGGCTACACCTTC

d_call: .
v_call: TRBV7-2
clone_size: .
j_call: TRBJ1-3
cdr3_aa: CASSAGQKNTIYF
cdr3_nt: TGTGCCAGCAGCGCAGGACAGAAAAACACCATATATTTT